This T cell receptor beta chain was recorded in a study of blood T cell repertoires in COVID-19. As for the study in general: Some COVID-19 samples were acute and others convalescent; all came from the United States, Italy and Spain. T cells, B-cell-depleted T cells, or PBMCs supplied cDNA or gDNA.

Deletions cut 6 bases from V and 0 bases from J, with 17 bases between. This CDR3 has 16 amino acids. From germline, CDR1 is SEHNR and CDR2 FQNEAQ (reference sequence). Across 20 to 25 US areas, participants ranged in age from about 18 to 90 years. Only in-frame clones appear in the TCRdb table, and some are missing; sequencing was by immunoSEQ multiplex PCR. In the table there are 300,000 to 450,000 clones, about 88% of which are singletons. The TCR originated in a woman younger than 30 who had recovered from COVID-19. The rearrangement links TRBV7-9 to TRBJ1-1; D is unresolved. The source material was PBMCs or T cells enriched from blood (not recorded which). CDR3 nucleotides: TGTGCCAGCAGTTCCCCCCCGCTGGAGATGAACACTGAAGCTTTCTTT. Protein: CASSSPPLEMNTEAFF.